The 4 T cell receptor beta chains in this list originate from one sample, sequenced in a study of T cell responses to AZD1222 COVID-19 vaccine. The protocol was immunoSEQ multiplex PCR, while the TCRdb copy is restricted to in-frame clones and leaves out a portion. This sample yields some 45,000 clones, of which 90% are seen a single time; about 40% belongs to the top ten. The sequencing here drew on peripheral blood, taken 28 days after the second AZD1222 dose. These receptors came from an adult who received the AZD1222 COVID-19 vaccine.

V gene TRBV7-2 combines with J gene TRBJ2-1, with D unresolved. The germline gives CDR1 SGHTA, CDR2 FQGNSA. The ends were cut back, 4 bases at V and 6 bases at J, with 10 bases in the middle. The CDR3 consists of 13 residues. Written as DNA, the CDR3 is TGTGCCAGCAGCTCCGCTTTAGGCAATGAGCAGTTCTTC. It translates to CASSSALGNEQFF.

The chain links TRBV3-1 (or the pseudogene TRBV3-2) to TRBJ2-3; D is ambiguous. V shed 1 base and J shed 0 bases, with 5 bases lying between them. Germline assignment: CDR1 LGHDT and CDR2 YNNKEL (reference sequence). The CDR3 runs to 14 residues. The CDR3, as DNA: TGTGCCAGCAGCCAAGCACATAGCACAGATACGCAGTATTTT. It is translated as CASSQAHSTDTQYF.

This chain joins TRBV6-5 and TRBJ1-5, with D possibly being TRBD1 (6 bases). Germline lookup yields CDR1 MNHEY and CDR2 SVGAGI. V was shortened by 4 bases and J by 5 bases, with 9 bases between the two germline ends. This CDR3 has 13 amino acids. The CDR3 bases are TGTGCCAGCAGTTCCTACAGGGATCAGCCCCAGCATTTT. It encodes CASSSYRDQPQHF.

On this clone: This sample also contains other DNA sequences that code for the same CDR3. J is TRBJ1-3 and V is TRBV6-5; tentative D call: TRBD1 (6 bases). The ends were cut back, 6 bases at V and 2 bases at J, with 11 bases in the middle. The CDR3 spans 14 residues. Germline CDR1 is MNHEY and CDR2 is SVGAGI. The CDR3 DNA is TGTGCCAGCAGGCCCACAGGGACTGGAAACACCATATATTTT. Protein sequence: CASRPTGTGNTIYF.